These 29 T cell receptor beta chains were all obtained from the same sample, sequenced in a study of beta chain features in type 1 diabetes. Sequencing targeted expressed TCRB transcripts, as all isolated RNA had been reverse transcribed. Repertoires were generated with immunoSEQ multiplex PCR, while TCRdb's copy carries only in-frame clones and drops some. The table lists under 250,000 clones, roughly an eighth of them singletons. Sequenced material: naive CD4+ T cells from blood. The receptors here all came from a woman in her 40s in good health.

This clone showed up just a few times. The rearrangement uses TRBV4-3 and TRBJ2-3, with 7 positions matching TRBD2. The V segment lost 8 bases and the J segment 6 bases; nucleotides outside the gene matches: 11. There are 14 residues in the CDR3. Germline V CDR1 and CDR2: LGHNA, YSLEER. The DNA for the CDR3 is TGCGCCAGCGCGGCGCTAGCGGTGCAGGATACGCAGTATTTT. Its protein product is CASAALAVQDTQYF.

There are a few counts of this clone. The chain is built from TRBV6-5 and TRBJ1-4; D is possibly TRBD1 (6 bases). CDR3 length: 12 residues. Trimming left V 10 bases short and J 8 bases short, with 14 bases between. Germline lookup yields CDR1 MNHEY and CDR2 SVGAGI. Here the CDR3 reads CATRRGGEKLFF. For the CDR3, the DNA is TGTGCCACCCGTCGGGGGGGCGAAAAACTGTTTTTT.

This clone was detected only a few times. This chain links TRBV15 with TRBJ2-3; D remains ambiguous. V was shortened by 1 base and J by 4 bases, with 15 bases between the two germline ends. Germline V gene lookup returns CDR1 LNHNV and CDR2 YYDKDF (reference sequence). The CDR3 is made up of 16 amino acids. Written as DNA, the CDR3 is TGTGCCACCAGCAGAGTACAGCCCATCCCAGCAGATACGCAGTATTTT. This encodes CATSRVQPIPADTQYF.

This clone turned up a few times. The chain couples TRBV2 to TRBJ2-2; 8 bases map to TRBD1. The CDR3 consists of 16 residues. Germline assignment: CDR1 SNHLY and CDR2 FYNNEI. Unmatched junction bases numbered 7, after V lost 5 bases and J lost 2 bases. As DNA, the CDR3 is TGTGCCAGCAGTCTCGGACAGGGCGTTAACACCGGGGAGCTGTTTTTT. This translates into CASSLGQGVNTGELFF. Supplemented by reference TRBV2 and TRBJ2-2, the full variable domain reads EPEVTQTPSHQVTQMGQEVILRCVPISNHLYFYWYRQILGQKVEFLVSFYNNEISEKSEIFDDQFSVERPDGSNFTLKIRSTKLEDSAMYFCASSLGQGVNTGELFFGEGSRLTVL.

The chain has TRBV5-1 and TRBJ2-7, with 8 bases that match TRBD1. This CDR3 spans 14 amino acids. Germline loops: CDR1 SGHRS, CDR2 YFSETQ. The V and J ends lost 3 bases and 4 bases, in that order; junction bases with no gene match: 6. The CDR3 DNA reads as TGCGCCAGCAGCTCGCGACAGGGGTGGTACGAGCAGTACTTC. Protein: CASSSRQGWYEQYF. Full variable domain (rest looked up from reference TRBV5-1 and TRBJ2-7): KAGVTQTPRYLIKTRGQQVTLSCSPISGHRSVSWYQQTPGQGLQFLFEYFSETQRNKGNFPGRFSGRQFSNSRSEMNVSTLELGDSALYLCASSSRQGWYEQYFGPGTRLTVT.

This clone appeared a few times. The rearrangement joins TRBV2 to TRBJ1-5; D is undetermined. Germline CDR1 reads SNHLY; CDR2 reads FYNNEI. Trimming took off 2 bases at V and 5 bases at J, with 10 bases between the two ends. The CDR3 is 14 residues long. The CDR3 spells CASSETDNYQPQHF. The CDR3 DNA reads TGTGCCAGCAGTGAAACAGACAACTATCAGCCCCAGCATTTT.

The rearrangement uses TRBV9 and TRBJ2-2; 10 bases are a match to TRBD2. The CDR3 loop spans 18 amino acids. Trimming cost V 0 bases and J 0 bases; bases outside gene matches: 5. CDR1 and CDR2 (germline): SGDLS, YYNGEE. CDR3 amino acids: CASSVVSGGPANTGELFF. The CDR3 DNA is TGTGCCAGCAGCGTAGTTAGCGGGGGGCCGGCGAACACCGGGGAGCTGTTTTTT.

The genes are TRBV9 and TRBJ1-1; D call uncertain. Germline V lookup: CDR1 SGDLS, CDR2 YYNGEE. Trimming removed 2 bases at V and 4 bases at J, with 9 bases between. The length of the CDR3 is 13 residues. The CDR3 region is CASSVGPRTEAFF. CDR3 bases: TGTGCCAGCAGCGTTGGCCCTCGCACTGAAGCTTTCTTT.

This clone was detected a few times. The gene calls are TRBV19 and TRBJ2-2; 7 bases are shared with TRBD2. Unmatched junction bases numbered 8, after V lost 7 bases and J lost 3 bases. The V gene's germline CDR1 is LNHDA and CDR2 SQIVND (reference sequence). The CDR3 length is 15 residues. The DNA for the CDR3 is TGTGCCAGTACGCCTAAGCGGGAATACACCGGGGAGCTGTTTTTT. This gives the protein CASTPKREYTGELFF.

J is TRBJ1-4 and V is TRBV5-1, with 7 bases that match TRBD1. Germline V CDR1 and CDR2: SGHRS, YFSETQ. Trimming removed 4 bases from V and 7 bases from J; junction bases left unmatched: 10. There are 15 residues in the CDR3. The CDR3: CASSGTGQVGEKLFF. CDR3 DNA sequence: TGCGCCAGCAGCGGAACTGGACAGGTCGGTGAAAAACTGTTTTTT.

The chain uses TRBV6-5 and TRBJ2-2, with TRBD2 matching 8 bases. CDR3 size: 16 residues. The germline gives CDR1 MNHEY, CDR2 SVGAGI. J gave up 7 bases and V 2 bases, and 9 bases lay outside the gene matches. CDR3 in DNA: TGTGCCAGCAGTTACGGGACTAGTAGTTTGGTCGGGGAGCTGTTTTTT. It codes for CASSYGTSSLVGELFF.

The chain employs TRBV12-5 and TRBJ1-6, with TRBD1 identical over 7 bases. CDR1 and CDR2 from the germline V gene are LGHNT and FRNRAP. The CDR3 runs 14 residues. The V gene end was trimmed by 0 bases and the J gene end by 10 bases; junction bases not matched to a gene: 3. CDR3 coding DNA: TGTGCTAGTGGTTTGGTACGACAGGGCTCACCCCTCCACTTT. Its protein is CASGLVRQGSPLHF.

This clone has more than one count but fewer than ten. This CDR3 is CASSYSGQGARGYTF. In DNA, the CDR3 is TGTGCCAGCAGTTACTCGGGGCAGGGGGCACGGGGCTACACCTTC. The chain combines TRBV6-5 with TRBJ1-2; 8 nucleotides match TRBD1. The ends lost 0 bases at V and 8 bases at J; junction bases unmatched: 8. This CDR3 region has 15 residues. Germline CDR1 MNHEY, CDR2 SVGAGI.

This clone occurred a few times. The rearrangement links TRBV29-1 to TRBJ1-2; TRBD1 aligns across 10 bases. The V segment lost 4 bases and the J segment 0 bases; nucleotides outside the gene matches: 5. CDR1 is SQVTM, CDR2 ANQGSEA, per germline. CDR3 length: 15 residues. In nucleotides, the CDR3 is TGCAGCGTTGGACAGGGGGCCGGGGCTAACTATGGCTACACCTTC. It is translated as CSVGQGAGANYGYTF.

In this sample, this clone turned up many times. The genes are TRBV4-3 and TRBJ2-1; the D gene is possibly TRBD1 (5 bases). Germline lookup yields CDR1 LGHNA and CDR2 YSLEER. The V and J ends lost 0 bases and 13 bases respectively, with 13 bases between them. CDR3 length equals 13 residues. The CDR3 here is CASSQDPGRAQFF. The DNA for the CDR3 is TGCGCCAGCAGCCAAGATCCAGGGCGAGCCCAGTTCTTC.

The chain combines TRBV18 with TRBJ2-7, with D perhaps matching TRBD2 (5 bases). Looked up from germline, CDR1 is KGHSH and CDR2 is LQKENI. There are 15 residues in the CDR3. The germline V and J ends were trimmed by 2 bases and 2 bases, with 13 bases remaining between them. CDR3 residues: CASSPYPGKAYEQYF. As DNA, the CDR3 is TGTGCCAGCTCACCATACCCGGGGAAGGCCTACGAGCAGTACTTC.

This clone turned up a few times. The DNA for the CDR3 is TGCGCCAGCAGCGTTGGAGGGGTAGCTAATGAAAAACTGTTTTTT. Residues: CASSVGGVANEKLFF. The chain uses TRBV5-1 and TRBJ1-4; TRBD1 might be the D (5 bases). The CDR3 is made up of 15 amino acids. The germline V and J ends were trimmed by 4 bases and 3 bases, with 13 bases remaining between them. Germline V lookup: CDR1 SGHRS, CDR2 YFSETQ.

The chain employs TRBV6-5 and TRBJ2-2; D gene unclear. Trimming cost V 2 bases and J 2 bases, with 6 bases left between them. Per germline, CDR1 MNHEY and CDR2 SVGAGI. The CDR3 has 14 amino acids. The CDR3 sequence: CASSYEINTGELFF. The DNA of the CDR3 is TGTGCCAGCAGTTACGAGATCAACACCGGGGAGCTGTTTTTT.

The chain joins TRBV5-1 to TRBJ1-5; unclear D gene. This CDR3 is 15 amino acids long. Germline V gives CDR1 SGHRS, CDR2 YFSETQ. V was pared by 0 bases and J by 4 bases, with 11 bases between. CDR3 sequence: CASSLGITENQPQHF. DNA for the CDR3: TGCGCCAGCAGCTTGGGGATAACGGAGAATCAGCCCCAGCATTTT.

This clone was observed a few times. The gene calls are TRBV4-3 and TRBJ2-7, with 10 nucleotides matching TRBD1. The CDR3 runs 17 residues. The V and J ends lost 4 bases and 6 bases, in that order; junction bases with no gene match: 15. Germline V gene data show CDR1 as LGHNA and CDR2 as YSLEER. The CDR3 region has the DNA TGCGCCAGCAGCCTGGGCCCCCCGGGACAGGGGCTCGGCGAGCAGTACTTC. Translating it yields CASSLGPPGQGLGEQYF.

V gene TRBV9 combines with J gene TRBJ2-3, with a tentative D call TRBD2 (5 bases). The CDR3 length is 15 residues. The germline V gene encodes CDR1 SGDLS and CDR2 YYNGEE. Trimming pared 3 bases from V and 9 bases from J, leaving 20 bases between. CDR3 loop: CASSASVRVEGTQYF. The CDR3 region has the DNA TGTGCCAGCAGCGCGTCGGTGAGGGTTGAAGGGACGCAGTATTTT.

The chain uses TRBV19 and TRBJ2-7; D remains unclear. There are 14 residues in the CDR3. Trimming pared 2 bases from V and 0 bases from J, leaving 8 bases between. CDR1 and CDR2 (germline): LNHDA, SQIVND (reference sequence). Here the CDR3 reads CASSIPVPSYEQYF. In DNA form, the CDR3 reads TGTGCCAGTAGTATACCCGTTCCCTCCTACGAGCAGTACTTC. Combining the CDR3 with reference TRBV19 and TRBJ2-7 gives the whole variable domain DGGITQSPKYLFRKEGQNVTLSCEQNLNHDAMYWYRQDPGQGLRLIYYSQIVNDFQKGDIAEGYSVSREKKESFPLTVTSAQKNPTAFYLCASSIPVPSYEQYFGPGTRLTVT.

This clone has a handful of counts. V is TRBV28 and J is TRBJ2-5; tentatively, D is TRBD1 (6 bases). Between the trimmed V and J ends, which lost 10 bases and 5 bases, there was a span of 14 bases. There are 12 residues in the CDR3. CDR1 is MDHEN and CDR2 is SYDVKM in the germline V gene. Here the CDR3 reads CATKTGTETQYF. CDR3 in DNA: TGTGCCACCAAGACAGGAACCGAGACCCAGTACTTC.

This clone was detected a few times. The chain couples TRBV1 to TRBJ1-2; the D call in the table, TRBD1, was not verified against the DNA. TRBV1 is deemed a pseudogene. The CDR3 spans 19 residues. The CDR3 reads CTSSQEADRDRGPHYGYTF. CDR3 in DNA: TGCACCAGCAGCCAAGAGGCCGACCGGGACAGGGGGCCGCACTATGGCTACACCTTC.

J is TRBJ2-1 and V is TRBV6-1; 7 bases are shared with TRBD1. The V segment lost 7 bases and the J segment 10 bases; nucleotides outside the gene matches: 13. The CDR3 spans 14 residues. Germline V gives CDR1 MNHNS, CDR2 SASEGT. The CDR3 DNA reads as TGTGCCAGCACACCGGGACAGCAGATGGGAGAGCAGTTCTTC. It translates to CASTPGQQMGEQFF.

The count of this clone is one. The chain carries TRBV7-8 and TRBJ2-2; D is perhaps TRBD2 (6 bases). Trimming cost V 5 bases and J 5 bases, with 18 bases left between them. CDR3 size: 16 residues. The germline V gene encodes CDR1 SGHVS and CDR2 FQNEAQ. The CDR3 DNA follows: TGTGCCAGCAGCCCTAGGGCGCGGGATTATACCGGGGAGCTGTTTTTT. It encodes CASSPRARDYTGELFF.

The chain uses TRBV4-3 and TRBJ2-3; weak D call: TRBD1 (5 bases). The CDR3 totals 14 residues. Trimming shortened V by 3 bases and J by 6 bases, and 13 bases separated the two germline ends. CDR1 is LGHNA and CDR2 is YSLEER in the germline V gene. The chain's CDR3 is CASSQGRVFDTQYF. The CDR3 nucleotides are TGCGCCAGCAGCCAGGGCAGGGTTTTTGATACGCAGTATTTT.

The sample holds a few counts of this clone. The chain recombines TRBV5-4 with TRBJ2-7; D is unclear. The CDR3 loop spans 14 amino acids. Germline V gene data show CDR1 as SGHNT and CDR2 as YYREEE (reference sequence). The ends were cut back, 4 bases at V and 3 bases at J, with 14 bases in the middle. Written as DNA, the CDR3 is TGTGCCAGCAGCCCGCAGGTTTCAAGCTACGAGCAGTACTTC. Its translation is CASSPQVSSYEQYF.

The CDR3 is CASSRRTVATNEKLFF. CDR3 sequence (DNA): TGCGCCAGCAGCCGGAGGACAGTTGCAACTAATGAAAAACTGTTTTTT. The chain is built from TRBV5-1 and TRBJ1-4; D possibly corresponds to TRBD1 (6 bases). V was trimmed by 4 bases and J by 0 bases, leaving 13 bases between them. CDR3 length: 16 amino acids. The V gene's germline CDR1 is SGHRS and CDR2 YFSETQ.